The next 13 T cell receptor beta chains were all read from a single sample in a study of control samples from healthy donors and cancer patients. Sequencing used immunoSEQ multiplex PCR; TCRdb keeps in-frame clones, though not all of them. The sample has under 200,000 clones, about 94% seen once. The sample consisted of blood. The receptor source for this set is a woman in her 40s in good health.

This chain links TRBV18 with TRBJ2-5; D perhaps matches TRBD2 (6 bases). Germline V gene data show CDR1 as KGHSH and CDR2 as LQKENI. V was clipped by 3 bases and J by 1 base, with 9 bases between them. This CDR3 region has 14 residues. The CDR3 region is CASSPGEVQETQYF. DNA for the CDR3: TGTGCCAGCTCACCGGGGGAGGTCCAAGAGACCCAGTACTTC.

A single count supports this clone. The chain combines TRBV29-1 with TRBJ2-5; D perhaps matches TRBD1 (6 bases). The V gene lost 4 bases and the J gene lost 4 bases, with 13 bases spanning the gap. The CDR3 length is 13 residues. CDR1 and CDR2 from the germline V gene are SQVTM and ANQGSEA. The CDR3 nucleotides read TGCAGCGTTGTAGGACAGTATTTAGAGACCCAGTACTTC. Its translation is CSVVGQYLETQYF.

V usage is TRBV9 and J usage is TRBJ2-3; D is uncertain. CDR1 SGDLS and CDR2 YYNGEE come from the germline V gene. The ends were cut back, 1 base at V and 2 bases at J, with 11 bases in the middle. The CDR3 has 15 amino acids. CDR3 in amino acids: CASSVSGSITDTQYF. The CDR3 DNA sequence: TGTGCCAGCAGCGTATCCGGCAGCATCACAGATACGCAGTATTTT.

The rearrangement links TRBV25-1 to TRBJ1-5, with D uncertain. Germline CDR1 MGHDK, CDR2 SYGVNS. V was trimmed by 4 bases and J by 3 bases, leaving 19 bases between them. The CDR3 consists of 17 residues. CDR3 sequence (DNA): TGTGCCAGCAGTGGACGGGTCCCAGATGGGATCAATCAGCCCCAGCATTTT. It specifies CASSGRVPDGINQPQHF.

V is TRBV5-1 and J is TRBJ1-2; D is undetermined. The CDR3 has 14 amino acids. Germline assignment: CDR1 SGHRS and CDR2 YFSETQ. The V and J ends lost 0 bases and 2 bases respectively, with 8 bases between them. The CDR3 loop is CASSLDPGNYGYTF. CDR3 in DNA: TGCGCCAGCAGCTTGGATCCCGGAAACTATGGCTACACCTTC.

The chain links TRBV10-3 to TRBJ1-1; no clear D gene. The CDR3 runs to 13 residues. Trimming shortened V by 0 bases and J by 1 base, and 3 bases separated the two germline ends. Germline V lookup: CDR1 ENHRY, CDR2 SYGVKD. The CDR3 sequence is CAISESTNTEAFF. For the CDR3, the DNA is TGTGCCATCAGTGAGTCGACGAACACTGAAGCTTTCTTT.

This rearrangement joins TRBV6-2 or TRBV6-3 to TRBJ1-5; 9 positions match TRBD1. Germline values: CDR1 MNHEY, CDR2 SVGEGT. The CDR3 spans 17 residues. V gave up 2 bases and J gave up 8 bases; unmatched junction bases: 13. The CDR3 nucleotides read TGTGCCAGCAGTTACGCAGCCCCCGGGACAGGGAGAGAGCCCCAGCATTTT. This gives the protein CASSYAAPGTGREPQHF.

CDR3 DNA sequence: TGTGCCAGCAGCGGATGGACTAGCGCGACAGATACGCAGTATTTT. Translating it yields CASSGWTSATDTQYF. J is TRBJ2-3 and V is TRBV9; the match to TRBD2 covers 9 bases. J lost 3 bases, V lost 3 bases, and 5 bases had no gene match. The germline V gene encodes CDR1 SGDLS and CDR2 YYNGEE. The CDR3 is 15 residues long.

The J gene is TRBJ1-1, the V gene TRBV3-1 (or the pseudogene TRBV3-2), with TRBD1 identical over 9 bases. From germline, CDR1 is LGHDT and CDR2 YNNKEL (reference sequence). The CDR3 totals 17 residues. V lost 2 bases to trimming and J lost 1 base; unmatched junction nucleotides: 8. CDR3 sequence (DNA): TGTGCCAGCAGCCAAATACGGACAGGGGACAGGAACACTGAAGCTTTCTTT. It yields the protein CASSQIRTGDRNTEAFF.

This sequence joins TRBV27 and TRBJ2-7; D is perhaps TRBD2 (5 bases). CDR1 MNHEY and CDR2 SMNVEV come from the germline V gene (reference sequence). The CDR3 is 16 amino acids. V lost 8 bases and J 1 base, leaving 21 bases between the germline ends. DNA for the CDR3: TGTGCCAGCTCGAGGCCCGCGGGTATCGGTTCCTACGAGCAGTACTTC. Translating gives CASSRPAGIGSYEQYF.

The rearrangement uses TRBV25-1 and TRBJ2-3; D perhaps matches TRBD1 (5 bases). CDR3 length equals 14 residues. V was trimmed by 3 bases and J by 2 bases, leaving 9 bases between them. CDR1 is MGHDK and CDR2 is SYGVNS in the germline V gene. Here the CDR3 DNA reads TGTGCCAGCAGTGACCACAGGTCCACAGATACGCAGTATTTT. This sequence encodes CASSDHRSTDTQYF. Using reference TRBV25-1 and TRBJ2-3 for the parts outside the CDR3, the full variable domain is EADIYQTPRYLVIGTGKKITLECSQTMGHDKMYWYQQDPGMELHLIHYSYGVNSTEKGDLSSESTVSRIRTEHFPLTLESARPSHTSQYLCASSDHRSTDTQYFGPGTRLTVL.

This chain connects TRBV5-1 to TRBJ2-1; possibly TRBD1 for D (6 bases). CDR1 SGHRS and CDR2 YFSETQ come from the germline V gene. The CDR3 loop spans 16 amino acids. V lost 0 bases, J lost 3 bases, and 13 bases lay in between. The CDR3 reads CASSLATTGFYNEQFF. CDR3 DNA: TGCGCCAGCAGCTTGGCAACGACAGGTTTCTACAATGAGCAGTTCTTC.

The rearrangement joins TRBV6-5 to TRBJ2-5, with D possibly being TRBD1 (6 bases). Germline loops: CDR1 MNHEY, CDR2 SVGAGI. The germline V and J ends were trimmed by 2 bases and 8 bases, with 12 bases remaining between them. CDR3 length equals 13 residues. The CDR3 sequence is CASSYTYRETQYF. CDR3 nucleotides: TGTGCCAGCAGTTACACGTACAGGGAAACCCAGTACTTC.